The sequence of this TCR beta chain was determined in a study of shared clonotypes between healthy human individuals (TCRdb year 2020). In terms of the full investigation: The cohort comprised a couple of women and a few men aged 18 to 49 years. To estimate repertoire size and how much clonotype sharing occurs between individuals, the study deeply sequenced the blood TCR repertoires of about five healthy adults. Libraries were prepared and TCR repertoires were sequenced by different laboratories using diverse techniques, in order to increase sequencing depth and limit assay-specific biases. Each donor's leukapheresis produced roughly between roughly 0.94 and 9.5 billion PBMCs. For each donor, three plates each were used for CD4 naive and CD4 memory, two plates were used for CD8 naive, and one plate was used for CD8 memory.

A word on this clone: There is no known antigen for this receptor. Base qualities are not provided; no much larger clone lies one nucleotide away.

For the CD8 naive samples, CD45RO-negative cells were positively selected for CCR7, yielding a CD45RA+CCR7+ population from which TemRA cells were excluded. Healthy HIV-negative adults with no recently reported acute infections or vaccinations were included as donors. Every donor was a Caucasian adult living in Nashville, Tennessee, USA. Blood was collected by leukapheresis, and PBMCs were isolated by Ficoll-Histopaque density gradient centrifugation and then cryopreserved in liquid nitrogen vapor phase. Analytical flow cytometry was used to check the purity and quantity of each magnetically sorted T cell population. Genomic DNA was isolated from every sorted fraction and measured by UV absorbance on a Nanodrop 2000c. Beyond this particular receptor, the publication reports: The genetic and exposure-history diversity represented was limited by the small number of donors. Compared with non-shared clonotypes, clonotypes shared by all four sorted-subset donors had higher generation probabilities. When four donors were compared, the shared fraction of clonotypes was around 4.6% for naive CD4, around 3.5% for naive CD8, roughly 2.3% for memory CD4, and 0.35% to 0.4% for memory CD8. Pairwise subsampling indicated that sequencing depth was expected to affect the degree of clonotype sharing among donors. Sampling was limited to blood, and TCR repertoires in tissue likely differ from TCR repertoires in blood. Estimated clonotype richness was generally larger for naive than for memory subsets. Incomplete sequencing was indicated by rarefaction of sorted-subset datasets, despite the large sequencing depth.

TCR CDR3 regions were amplified from genomic DNA by multiplex PCR using the deep immunoSEQ assay. Extracted genomic DNA from each cell subset was spread evenly across all wells of several immunoSEQ 96-well plates, with each plate serving as a replicate. Each replicate PCR for sorted subsets received around 200 ng genomic DNA, equal to roughly 29,000 T cell genomes. Purified libraries were measured with a Qubit 3.0 fluorometer, size-checked on a Bioanalyzer 2100, and measured again with the KAPA Library Quantification kit. Every immunoSEQ 96-well plate was sequenced on a separate single-read 150-cycle Illumina NextSeq 550 flow cell. The paper's data handling went like this. Because the immunoSEQ output included only junctional sequences and no quality scores, the filtering could not be the same as the filtering used for full-length reads. To assign V/J genes and CDR3, sequences were annotated using PyIR, a Python wrapper for IgBLAST v1.9, with IMGT germline references. Reads were filtered out if the reads had weak V/J assignments (E-value above 1e-6), no CDR3, stop codons, out-of-frame junctions, or ambiguous translated residues. V3J clonotypes were defined by identical inferred V gene, J gene, and CDR3 amino acid sequence. To compute the percentage overlap between repertoires, the number of shared unique clonotypes was divided by the size of the smaller repertoire. RTK rarefaction, the Chao1 estimator, and Recon v2.1 estimates of unobserved clonotypes were used to assess repertoire richness. Generation probabilities were computed with OLGA for all TCRbeta clonotypes obtained by the gDNA method from a handful of donors. TCRdb took this table from immuneACCESS and kept in-frame rearrangements with V and J called. Such tables lack part of the clones; where checked against another copy, unresolved V genes explain under half of the gap, and the rest is unexplained. V, J and clone size are taken as reported in that table, and D and trimming were inferred from the DNA itself. The sample table records some 1,900,000 clones; about 95% of these occur just once. Clones ranked in the top ten supply roughly 1.2% of the sample.

Counted from cysteine to phenylalanine, this CDR3 has 18 amino acids. CDR3 DNA is the only sequence kept; it has 54 bases, read in frame from the first base. V and J are trimmed by 4 bases and 3 bases, and the gene matches miss 18 bases of the junction. CDR1 and CDR2 are read off the germline V gene as SGHRS and YFSETQ. The TCR comes from a man between 18 and 29 years old in good health. Sequenced: naive CD8+ T cells sorted from blood. Interpreted using the paper, the cell subset or site label stands for: CD45RA+CCR7+. The V gene is TRBV5-1 and the J gene is TRBJ1-2; TRBD1 matches 7 bases in the middle. CDR3 reads: CASSPGITGEGGDYGYTF. In nucleotides, the sequence is TGCGCCAGCAGCCCTGGCATTACAGGGGAAGGAGGTGACTATGGCTACACCTTC.